The table lists the clone carrying this T cell receptor (beta chain) with many counts. The antigen is undetermined. This sample is part of a study of T cells in Graves' hyperthyroidism and ophthalmopathy. Regions amplified from RNA transcripts were the TCR beta CDR3 regions. TCR CDR3 regions were first amplified by RT-PCR with HTBI primers. TCRdb independently ran MiXCR on the multiplex PCR reads; one entry per CDR3 protein. The profile covers some 350,000 distinct CDR3 sequences, with approximately 13% appearing a single time and 34% taken by the ten largest. The CDR3 contains 15 residues. Germline V gene data show CDR1 as SEHNR and CDR2 as FQNEAQ (reference sequence). After removal of 6 bases from V and 2 bases from J, the junction contained 5 bases not matched to a gene. General study findings and limits: Ophthalmopathy was predicted by the model a median of around 5.9 months ahead of onset. Blood also showed most of the thyroid clonotypes that were expanded above 0.001.

V is TRBV7-9 and J is TRBJ2-3; TRBD2 agrees at 10 bases. The clonotype was recovered from a woman between 35 and 50 years old with Graves' ophthalmopathy. Input material: blood. The CDR3 region has the DNA TGTGCCAGCAGACTACTAGCGGGGAACACAGATACGCAGTATTTT. It codes for CASRLLAGNTDTQYF. The whole variable domain, remainder taken from reference TRBV7-9 and TRBJ2-3, is DTGVSQNPRHKITKRGQNVTFRCDPISEHNRLYWYRQTLGQGPEFLTYFQNEAQLEKSRLLSDRFSAERPKGSFSTLEIQRTEQGDSAMYLCASRLLAGNTDTQYFGPGTRLTVL.